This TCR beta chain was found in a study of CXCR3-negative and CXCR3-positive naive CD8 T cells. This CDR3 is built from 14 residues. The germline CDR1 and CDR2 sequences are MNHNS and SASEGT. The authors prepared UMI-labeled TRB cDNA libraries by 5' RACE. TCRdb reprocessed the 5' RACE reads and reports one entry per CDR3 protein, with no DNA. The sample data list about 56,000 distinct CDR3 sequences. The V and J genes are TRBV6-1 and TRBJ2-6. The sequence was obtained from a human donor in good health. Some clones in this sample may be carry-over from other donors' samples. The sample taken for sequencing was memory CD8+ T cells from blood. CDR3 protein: CASSDNSGANVLTF.